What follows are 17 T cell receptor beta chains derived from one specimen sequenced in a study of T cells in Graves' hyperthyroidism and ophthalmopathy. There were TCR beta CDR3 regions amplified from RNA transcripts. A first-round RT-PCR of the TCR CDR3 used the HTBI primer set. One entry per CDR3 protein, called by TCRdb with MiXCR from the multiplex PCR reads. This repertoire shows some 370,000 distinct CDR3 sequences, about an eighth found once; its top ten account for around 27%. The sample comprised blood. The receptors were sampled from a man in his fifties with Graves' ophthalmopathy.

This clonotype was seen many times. The CDR3 DNA follows: TGCAGCGTTGAATCCAGGGCGGATGGCTACACCTTC. It is translated as CSVESRADGYTF. The chain is built from TRBV29-1 and TRBJ1-2; possibly TRBD1 for D (5 bases). The germline V gene encodes CDR1 SQVTM and CDR2 ANQGSEA. Trimming stripped 2 bases from V and 6 bases from J, with 10 bases between. The CDR3 spans 12 residues.

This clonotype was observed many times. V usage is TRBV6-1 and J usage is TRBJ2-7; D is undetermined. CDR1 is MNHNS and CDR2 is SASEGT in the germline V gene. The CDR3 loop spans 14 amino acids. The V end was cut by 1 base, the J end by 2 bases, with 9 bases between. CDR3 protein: CASSEDFDTYEQYF. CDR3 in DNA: TGTGCCAGCAGTGAAGATTTCGACACCTACGAGCAGTACTTC.

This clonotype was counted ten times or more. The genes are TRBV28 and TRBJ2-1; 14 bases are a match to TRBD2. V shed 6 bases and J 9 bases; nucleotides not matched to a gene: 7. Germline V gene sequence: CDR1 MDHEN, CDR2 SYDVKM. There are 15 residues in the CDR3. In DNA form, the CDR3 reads TGTGCCAGCAGGACGGGACTAGCGGGAGTGGGTGAGCAGTTCTTC. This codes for CASRTGLAGVGEQFF.

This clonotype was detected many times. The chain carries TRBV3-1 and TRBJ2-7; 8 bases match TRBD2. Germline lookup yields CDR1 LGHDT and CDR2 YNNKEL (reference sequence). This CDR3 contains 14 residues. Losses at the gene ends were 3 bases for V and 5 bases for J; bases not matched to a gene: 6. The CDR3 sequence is CASSHSGSGDEQYF. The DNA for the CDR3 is TGTGCCAGCAGCCACAGCGGGAGTGGCGACGAGCAGTACTTC.

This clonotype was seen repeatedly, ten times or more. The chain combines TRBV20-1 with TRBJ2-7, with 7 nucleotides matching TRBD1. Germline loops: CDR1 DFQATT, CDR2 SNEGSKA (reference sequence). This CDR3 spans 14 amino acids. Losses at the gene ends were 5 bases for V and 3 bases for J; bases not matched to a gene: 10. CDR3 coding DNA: TGCAGTGCTGGTAACAGGGGAGAGTTCTACGAGCAGTACTTC. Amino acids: CSAGNRGEFYEQYF.

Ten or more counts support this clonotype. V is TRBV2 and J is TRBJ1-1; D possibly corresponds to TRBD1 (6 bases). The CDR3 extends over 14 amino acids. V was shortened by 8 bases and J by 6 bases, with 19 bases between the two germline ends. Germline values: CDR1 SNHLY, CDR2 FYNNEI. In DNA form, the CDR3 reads TGTGCCAGCGTAGAACAGGGATTGACTGCTGAAGCTTTCTTT. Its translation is CASVEQGLTAEAFF. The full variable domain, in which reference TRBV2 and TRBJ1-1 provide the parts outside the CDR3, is EPEVTQTPSHQVTQMGQEVILRCVPISNHLYFYWYRQILGQKVEFLVSFYNNEISEKSEIFDDQFSVERPDGSNFTLKIRSTKLEDSAMYFCASVEQGLTAEAFFGQGTRLTVV.

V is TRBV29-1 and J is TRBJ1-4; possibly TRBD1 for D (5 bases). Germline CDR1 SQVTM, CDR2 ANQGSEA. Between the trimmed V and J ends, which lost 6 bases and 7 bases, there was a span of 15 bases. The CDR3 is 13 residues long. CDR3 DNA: TGCAGCGTGTCTGACAGCCCGCCTGAAAAACTGTTTTTT. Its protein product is CSVSDSPPEKLFF.

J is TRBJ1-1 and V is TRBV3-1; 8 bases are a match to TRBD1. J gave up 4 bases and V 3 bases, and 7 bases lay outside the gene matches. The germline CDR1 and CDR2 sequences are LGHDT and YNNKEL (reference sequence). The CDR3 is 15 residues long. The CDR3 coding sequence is TGTGCCAGCAGCCACCAACGAACAGGGGGCACTGAAGCTTTCTTT. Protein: CASSHQRTGGTEAFF.

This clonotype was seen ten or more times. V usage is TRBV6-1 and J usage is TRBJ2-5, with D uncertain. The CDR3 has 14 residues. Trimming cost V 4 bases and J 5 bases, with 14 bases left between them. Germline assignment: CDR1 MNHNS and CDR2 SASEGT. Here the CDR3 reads CASSVSVGLETQYF. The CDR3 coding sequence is TGTGCCAGCAGTGTCTCTGTGGGGTTGGAGACCCAGTACTTC.

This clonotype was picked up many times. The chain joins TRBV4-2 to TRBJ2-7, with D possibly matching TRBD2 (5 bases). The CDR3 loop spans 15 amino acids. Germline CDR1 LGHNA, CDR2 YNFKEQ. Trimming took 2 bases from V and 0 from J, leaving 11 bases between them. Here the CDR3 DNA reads TGTGCCAGCAGCCAACCAGCGGAAGACTCCTACGAGCAGTACTTC. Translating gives CASSQPAEDSYEQYF.

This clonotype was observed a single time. DNA for the CDR3: TGCGCCAGCAGTCACCCAAAGGGACTAGCGGGTGGCGGTTTCCAGACCCAGTACTTC. Protein: CASSHPKGLAGGGFQTQYF. This chain connects TRBV4-1 to TRBJ2-5, with 12 bases fitting TRBD2. The CDR3 spans 19 residues. The ends lost 6 bases at V and 6 bases at J; junction bases unmatched: 20. The germline CDR1 and CDR2 sequences are MGHRA and YSYEKL.

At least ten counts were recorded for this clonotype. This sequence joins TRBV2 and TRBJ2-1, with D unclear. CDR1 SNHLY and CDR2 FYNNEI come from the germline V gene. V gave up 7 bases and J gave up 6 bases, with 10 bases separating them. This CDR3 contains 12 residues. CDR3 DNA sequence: TGTGCCAGCACCCACGTGGGCAATGAGCAGTTCTTC. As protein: CASTHVGNEQFF.

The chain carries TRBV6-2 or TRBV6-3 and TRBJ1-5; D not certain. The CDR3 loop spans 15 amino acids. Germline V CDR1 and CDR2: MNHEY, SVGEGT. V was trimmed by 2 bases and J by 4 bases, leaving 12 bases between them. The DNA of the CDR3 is TGTGCCAGCAGTTACGGGCTGAGCCCTAATCAGCCCCAGCATTTT. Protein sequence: CASSYGLSPNQPQHF.

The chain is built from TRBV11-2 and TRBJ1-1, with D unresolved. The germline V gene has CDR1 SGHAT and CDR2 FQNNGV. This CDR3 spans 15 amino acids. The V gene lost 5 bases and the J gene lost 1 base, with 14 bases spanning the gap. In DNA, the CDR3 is TGTGCCAGCAGCCCCTATGGGAAAGGGAACACTGAAGCTTTCTTT. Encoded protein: CASSPYGKGNTEAFF.

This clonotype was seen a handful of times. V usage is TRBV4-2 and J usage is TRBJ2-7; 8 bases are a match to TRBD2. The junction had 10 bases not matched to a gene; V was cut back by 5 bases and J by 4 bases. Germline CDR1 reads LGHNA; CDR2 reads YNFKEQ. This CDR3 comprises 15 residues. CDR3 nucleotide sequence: TGTGCCAGCAGCATGATGGCGGGAGGAGATTACGAGCAGTACTTC. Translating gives CASSMMAGGDYEQYF.

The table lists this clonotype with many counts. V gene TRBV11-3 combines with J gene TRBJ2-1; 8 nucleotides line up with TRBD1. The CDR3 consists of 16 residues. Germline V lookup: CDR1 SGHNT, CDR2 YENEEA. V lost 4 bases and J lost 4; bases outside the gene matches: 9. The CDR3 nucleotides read TGTGCCAGCAGCTCGACATGGACAGGGCCATACAATGAGCAGTTCTTC. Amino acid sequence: CASSSTWTGPYNEQFF.

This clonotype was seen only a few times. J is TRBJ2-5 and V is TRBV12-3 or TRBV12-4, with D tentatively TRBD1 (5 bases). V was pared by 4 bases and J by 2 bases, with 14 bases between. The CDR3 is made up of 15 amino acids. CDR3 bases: TGTGCCAGCAGTTCCCGACAGACTCTTCAAGAGACCCAGTACTTC. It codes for CASSSRQTLQETQYF.